This passage covers 28 T cell receptor beta chains from one sample sequenced in a study of neoadjuvant nivolumab and ipilimumab in lung cancer. Assay: immunoSEQ multiplex PCR; the TCRdb copy retains only in-frame clones and omits some. The sample includes fewer than 20,000 clones, around 77% of them seen just once. The sequencing used tumor tissue, collected after neoadjuvant nivolumab, alone or with ipilimumab, at or shortly before surgery. These receptor sequences come from an adult with non-small cell lung cancer.

The V call is TRBV6-1, the J call TRBJ1-2; D unclear. CDR1 is MNHNS, CDR2 SASEGT, per germline. The CDR3 covers 13 residues. Deletions cut 3 bases from V and 2 bases from J, with 7 bases between. The CDR3 DNA reads TGTGCCAGCAGTGAGGGAATGAACTATGGCTACACCTTC. The encoded protein is CASSEGMNYGYTF.

The chain carries TRBV11-2 and TRBJ2-3; 10 nucleotides agree with TRBD1. CDR1 is SGHAT, CDR2 FQNNGV, per germline. Germline trimming cut 7 bases from V and 2 bases from J; bases unmatched to any gene: 9. This CDR3 spans 16 amino acids. The CDR3 sequence: CASNSRDRGSTDTQYF. For the CDR3, the DNA is TGTGCCAGCAACTCCCGGGACAGGGGATCCACAGATACGCAGTATTTT.

CDR3: CASSQEEGFQWGYGYTF. CDR3 nucleotide sequence: TGCGCCAGCAGCCAAGAAGAAGGCTTTCAGTGGGGCTATGGCTACACCTTC. The V call is TRBV4-1, the J call TRBJ1-2; D call uncertain. Trimming took off 0 bases at V and 4 bases at J, with 18 bases between the two ends. The CDR3 covers 17 residues. CDR1 and CDR2 from the germline V gene are MGHRA and YSYEKL.

This chain joins TRBV10-1 and TRBJ1-5; D call uncertain. Looked up from germline, CDR1 is WNHNN and CDR2 is SYGVQD (reference sequence). The CDR3 is 11 residues long. V was trimmed by 1 base and J by 14 bases, leaving 9 bases between them. The CDR3 coding sequence is TGCGCCAGCAGTGAGTACCCCCCAGAGCATTTT. Its protein product is CASSEYPPEHF.

The V call is TRBV15, the J call TRBJ2-3, with TRBD2 as a possible D gene (5 bases). Trimming pared 8 bases from V and 4 bases from J, leaving 7 bases between. The CDR3 length is 11 residues. Germline CDR1 reads LNHNV; CDR2 reads YYDKDF (reference sequence). The CDR3 is CATGGPDTQYF. As DNA, the CDR3 is TGTGCCACCGGCGGGCCAGATACGCAGTATTTT. The entire variable domain, with the rest obtained from reference TRBV15 and TRBJ2-3, is as follows: DAMVIQNPRYQVTQFGKPVTLSCSQTLNHNVMYWYQQKSSQAPKLLFHYYDKDFNNEADTPDNFQSRRPNTSFCFLDIRSPGLGDTAMYLCATGGPDTQYFGPGTRLTVL.

This chain links TRBV18 with TRBJ1-2; 7 nucleotides line up with TRBD1. This CDR3 is built from 14 residues. Per the germline V gene, CDR1 is KGHSH and CDR2 is LQKENI. Trimming removed 5 bases from V and 1 base from J; junction bases left unmatched: 4. CDR3 sequence reads: CASSSDRDNYGYTF. CDR3 sequence (DNA): TGTGCCAGCTCATCCGACAGGGATAACTATGGCTACACCTTC.

The J gene is TRBJ2-3, the V gene TRBV5-4, with 13 bases aligning to TRBD2. The CDR3 is 18 residues long. CDR1 is SGHNT, CDR2 YYREEE, per germline (reference sequence). V dropped 4 bases and J dropped 1; count of bases not matched to a gene: 9. The CDR3 sequence: CASSPGTSGGARTDTQYF. The CDR3 DNA reads as TGTGCCAGCAGCCCTGGAACTAGCGGGGGGGCGCGCACAGATACGCAGTATTTT. The full variable domain, rest sourced from reference TRBV5-4 and TRBJ2-3, is ETGVTQSPTHLIKTRGQQVTLRCSSQSGHNTVSWYQQALGQGPQFIFQYYREEENGRGNFPPRFSGLQFPNYSSELNVNALELDDSALYLCASSPGTSGGARTDTQYFGPGTRLTVL.

The V call is TRBV7-2, the J call TRBJ2-3; 11 bases map to TRBD2. This CDR3 has 16 amino acids. Per germline, CDR1 SGHTA and CDR2 FQGNSA. V lost 1 base to trimming and J lost 6 bases; unmatched junction nucleotides: 6. The CDR3 spells CASSLVLAGVPDTQYF. Written as DNA, the CDR3 is TGTGCCAGCAGCTTAGTACTAGCGGGGGTCCCCGATACGCAGTATTTT. Supplemented by reference TRBV7-2 and TRBJ2-3, the full variable domain reads GAGVSQSPSNKVTEKGKDVELRCDPISGHTALYWYRQSLGQGLEFLIYFQGNSAPDKSGLPSDRFSAERTGGSVSTLTIQRTQQEDSAVYLCASSLVLAGVPDTQYFGPGTRLTVL.

The chain carries TRBV7-9 and TRBJ2-4, with 7 bases lining up with TRBD1. This CDR3 has 15 amino acids. The V and J ends lost 5 bases and 7 bases, in that order; junction bases with no gene match: 11. Germline-derived CDR1 and CDR2 are SEHNR and FQNEAQ (reference sequence). The CDR3 region is CASSPGLGQTNIQYF. The CDR3 DNA sequence: TGTGCCAGCAGCCCCGGTCTGGGACAGACTAACATTCAGTACTTC. Complete variable domain (other parts from reference TRBV7-9 and TRBJ2-4): DTGVSQNPRHKITKRGQNVTFRCDPISEHNRLYWYRQTLGQGPEFLTYFQNEAQLEKSRLLSDRFSAERPKGSFSTLEIQRTEQGDSAMYLCASSPGLGQTNIQYFGAGTRLSVL.

The chain links TRBV11-1 to TRBJ2-1; 7 positions agree with TRBD2. Germline V CDR1 and CDR2: SGHAT, FQDESV (reference sequence). V lost 5 bases, J lost 2 bases, and 6 bases stayed unmatched. This CDR3 contains 15 residues. DNA of the CDR3: TGTGCCAGCAGCCTGGAGCGGGGCCCCTACAATGAGCAGTTCTTC. It yields the protein CASSLERGPYNEQFF.

The rearrangement joins TRBV29-1 to TRBJ1-1; the D gene is possibly TRBD1 (6 bases). V was clipped by 1 base and J by 11 bases, with 11 bases between them. Germline lookup yields CDR1 SQVTM and CDR2 ANQGSEA. The CDR3 totals 11 residues. CDR3 region: CSVEVGAAAFF. For the CDR3, the DNA is TGCAGCGTTGAAGTGGGGGCTGCGGCTTTCTTT.

Concerning this clone: Germline is not matched at one junction end, which may reflect a read error. The rearrangement uses TRBV7-7 and TRBJ2-5; 15 nucleotides line up with TRBD2. CDR1 SSHAT and CDR2 FNYEAQ come from the germline V gene (reference sequence). The CDR3 covers 16 residues. The CDR3: CASSSGTSGGLETQYF. CDR3 DNA: TGTGCTAGCAGCTCCGGGACTAGCGGGGGGCTTGAGACCCAGTACTTC. Looking up the rest from reference TRBV7-7 and TRBJ2-5 gives the full variable domain: GAGVSQSPRYKVTKRGQDVTLRCDPISSHATLYWYQQALGQGPEFLTYFNYEAQPDKSGLPSDRFSAERPEGSISTLTIQRTEQRDSAMYRCASSSGTSGGLETQYFGPGTRLLVL.

The V gene is TRBV11-2, the J gene TRBJ2-1; D unclear. With 8 bases removed from V and 3 bases from J, the gap between germline ends came to 20 bases. Germline assignment: CDR1 SGHAT and CDR2 FQNNGV. The CDR3 runs 16 residues. The CDR3 loop reads CASGVFDSVFYNEQFF. The CDR3 DNA is TGTGCCAGCGGGGTTTTCGACTCTGTGTTCTACAATGAGCAGTTCTTC.

The genes are TRBV4-2 and TRBJ2-3; 7 positions agree with TRBD1. Per the germline V gene, CDR1 is LGHNA and CDR2 is YNFKEQ. The V segment lost 5 bases and the J segment 1 base; nucleotides outside the gene matches: 12. CDR3 length: 17 amino acids. CDR3 nucleotide sequence: TGTGCCAGCAGCTACAGGGGCGCAGTTAATGGCACAGATACGCAGTATTTT. Protein product: CASSYRGAVNGTDTQYF.

The chain recombines TRBV4-3 with TRBJ2-3; tentatively, D is TRBD1 (5 bases). V gave up 0 bases and J gave up 0 bases, with 10 bases separating them. The CDR3 runs to 16 residues. Germline V lookup: CDR1 LGHNA, CDR2 YSLEER. This CDR3 is CASSQEAAGSTDTQYF. The CDR3 DNA is TGCGCCAGCAGCCAAGAGGCGGCAGGGAGCACAGATACGCAGTATTTT.

This clone has only a few counts. Relative to the germline gene, one junction end is altered; a read error may explain this. This rearrangement joins TRBV7-7 to TRBJ1-5; weak D call: TRBD1 (5 bases). Germline CDR1 SSHAT, CDR2 FNYEAQ (reference sequence). The CDR3 covers 16 residues. The chain's CDR3 is CASSLEDRHSNQPQHF. The CDR3 DNA follows: TGTGCTAGCAGCTTAGAAGACAGACATAGCAATCAGCCCCAGCATTTT.

This chain uses TRBV5-1 with TRBJ2-7; D remains unclear. V lost 2 bases, J lost 5 bases, and 11 bases lay in between. Per germline, CDR1 SGHRS and CDR2 YFSETQ. The CDR3 is 13 amino acids. Here the CDR3 reads CASSLGSNNEQYF. The CDR3 nucleotides are TGCGCCAGCAGCTTAGGCAGTAATAACGAGCAGTACTTC.

This clone ranks as medium-sized. This chain joins TRBV6-1 and TRBJ2-2, with a tentative D call TRBD1 (5 bases). The CDR3 covers 13 residues. With 7 bases removed from V and 5 bases from J, the gap between germline ends came to 11 bases. Germline CDR1 and CDR2: MNHNS and SASEGT. DNA for the CDR3: TGTGCCAGCATCCCGACAGTTACCGGGGAGCTGTTTTTT. Translating it yields CASIPTVTGELFF.

This chain joins TRBV19 and TRBJ2-1, with TRBD2 matching 12 bases. Germline CDR1 is LNHDA and CDR2 is SQIVND (reference sequence). This CDR3 spans 16 amino acids. Trimming took 6 bases from V and 7 from J; bases not matched to a gene: 10. This CDR3 reads CASSPSSGGALNEQFF. In DNA form, the CDR3 reads TGTGCCAGTAGCCCATCTAGCGGGGGGGCTCTGAATGAGCAGTTCTTC.

This chain connects TRBV6-5 to TRBJ1-2; TRBD1 is a possible D gene (5 bases). V lost 7 bases to trimming and J lost 3 bases, with 18 bases between them. Germline V CDR1 and CDR2: MNHEY, SVGAGI. The CDR3 contains 15 residues. CDR3 sequence (DNA): TGTGCCAGCAAACCCTCAGGGAGGTCCCACTATGGCTACACCTTC. It yields the protein CASKPSGRSHYGYTF.

The chain employs TRBV2 and TRBJ1-1; D possibly corresponds to TRBD1 (6 bases). Trimming shortened V by 6 bases and J by 2 bases, and 10 bases separated the two germline ends. CDR1 SNHLY and CDR2 FYNNEI come from the germline V gene. The CDR3 sequence is 13 residues long. The CDR3 here is CASSSGTNTEAFF. In nucleotides, the CDR3 is TGTGCCAGCAGCTCCGGGACAAACACTGAAGCTTTCTTT.

V is TRBV5-4 and J is TRBJ1-2; no firm D call. This CDR3 region has 13 residues. Germline lookup yields CDR1 SGHNT and CDR2 YYREEE (reference sequence). The V and J ends lost 0 bases and 6 bases respectively, with 9 bases between them. CDR3 coding DNA: TGTGCCAGCAGCTTGGCGTGGGGAGATGGCTACACCTTC. It yields the protein CASSLAWGDGYTF.

The rearrangement joins TRBV7-2 to TRBJ1-1; TRBD1 might be the D (5 bases). This CDR3 is built from 12 residues. V was cut by 4 bases and J by 6 bases, with 9 bases left in between. Germline values: CDR1 SGHTA, CDR2 FQGNSA. CDR3 in amino acids: CASSSGDPEAFF. CDR3 nucleotides: TGTGCCAGCAGCTCCGGGGACCCTGAAGCTTTCTTT.

The chain carries TRBV5-1 and TRBJ1-3, with TRBD1 identical over 9 bases. The CDR3 spans 16 residues. J gave up 8 bases and V 1 base, and 10 bases lay outside the gene matches. Germline-derived CDR1 and CDR2 are SGHRS and YFSETQ. CDR3 sequence reads: CASSLLGTGSLDTIYF. In DNA form, the CDR3 reads TGCGCCAGCAGCTTGCTCGGGACAGGGTCGTTGGACACCATATATTTT.

By share of the sample, this clone is medium-sized (0.01 to 0.1%). The chain links TRBV5-4 to TRBJ2-3; no definite D call. This CDR3 has 14 amino acids. Germline V gene data show CDR1 as SGHNT and CDR2 as YYREEE (reference sequence). Trimming cost V 4 bases and J 0 bases, with 9 bases left between them. CDR3 DNA sequence: TGTGCCAGCAGCCCATTAACTAGCACAGATACGCAGTATTTT. Protein sequence: CASSPLTSTDTQYF.

The rearrangement joins TRBV18 to TRBJ1-4; TRBD1 agrees at 7 bases. The CDR3 runs 18 residues. V lost 5 bases, J lost 4 bases, and 16 bases stayed unmatched. Germline V CDR1 and CDR2: KGHSH, LQKENI. The CDR3 region is CASSSILLRQGDNEKLFF. The CDR3 region has the DNA TGTGCCAGCTCATCTATCCTCCTACGACAGGGAGATAATGAAAAACTGTTTTTT.

CDR3 protein: CASSLRPNEQFF. CDR3 DNA: TGTGCCAGCAGCCTAAGGCCCAACGAGCAGTTCTTC. V is TRBV13 and J is TRBJ2-1, with D unclear. V was shortened by 5 bases and J by 10 bases, with 12 bases between the two germline ends. Looked up from germline, CDR1 is PRHDT and CDR2 is FYEKMQ (reference sequence). The CDR3 is 12 residues long. Combining the CDR3 with reference TRBV13 and TRBJ2-1 gives the whole variable domain AAGVIQSPRHLIKEKRETATLKCYPIPRHDTVYWYQQGPGQDPQFLISFYEKMQSDKGSIPDRFSAQQFSDYHSELNMSSLELGDSALYFCASSLRPNEQFFGPGTRLTVL.

This chain joins TRBV5-3 and TRBJ2-3, with D possibly being TRBD2 (6 bases). TRBV5-3 is classed as an ORF, of uncertain function. The CDR3 is 15 residues long. Trimming took off 8 bases at V and 1 base at J, with 17 bases between the two ends. The CDR3 protein is CASSWISGGTDTQYF. In DNA, the CDR3 is TGTGCCAGCAGTTGGATCTCGGGGGGCACAGATACGCAGTATTTT.